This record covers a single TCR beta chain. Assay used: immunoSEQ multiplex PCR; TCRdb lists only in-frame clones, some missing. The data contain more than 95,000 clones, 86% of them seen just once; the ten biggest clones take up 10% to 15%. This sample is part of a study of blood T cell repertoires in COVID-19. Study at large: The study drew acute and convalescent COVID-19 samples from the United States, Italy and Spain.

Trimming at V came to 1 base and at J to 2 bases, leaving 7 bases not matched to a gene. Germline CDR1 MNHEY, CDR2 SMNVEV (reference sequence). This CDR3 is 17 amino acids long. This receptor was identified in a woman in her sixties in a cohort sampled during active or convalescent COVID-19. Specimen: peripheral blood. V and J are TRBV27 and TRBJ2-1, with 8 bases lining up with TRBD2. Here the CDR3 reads CASSLWSAGDPYNEQFF. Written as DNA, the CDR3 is TGTGCCAGCAGTTTATGGTCAGCGGGAGACCCCTACAATGAGCAGTTCTTC.